These 14 T cell receptor beta chains originate from one sample sequenced in a study of cytomegalovirus exposure and HLA in healthy donors. The PCR used 60 Vbeta and 13 Jbeta primers. Repertoires were generated with immunoSEQ multiplex PCR, while TCRdb's copy carries only in-frame clones and drops some. This sample carries approximately 140,000 clones, about 71% of them seen once, and the ten largest clones take 2.6%. Sequencing was performed on PBMCs. These receptors were taken from an older woman in good health and CMV-seropositive.

This clone has just a few counts. The rearrangement joins TRBV5-6 to TRBJ2-7; weak D call: TRBD2 (6 bases). V shed 4 bases and J shed 2 bases, with 16 bases lying between them. This CDR3 has 15 amino acids. Germline V gene data show CDR1 as SGHDT and CDR2 as YYEEEE. The CDR3 protein is CASSPGSGTPYEQYF. The CDR3 DNA reads TGTGCCAGCAGCCCCGGGAGCGGCACCCCCTACGAGCAGTACTTC.

The V gene is TRBV7-6, the J gene TRBJ1-5; 10 bases align to TRBD1. Looked up from germline, CDR1 is SGHVS and CDR2 is FNYEAQ. J was trimmed by 3 bases and V by 5 bases; bases with no gene match: 4. The CDR3 runs 15 residues. CDR3 nucleotides: TGTGCCAGCAGCCGGACAGGGGGAATCAATCAGCCCCAGCATTTT. It yields the protein CASSRTGGINQPQHF.

The table lists this clone with a few counts. The V call is TRBV12-5, the J call TRBJ1-4; D call uncertain. The germline V gene encodes CDR1 LGHNT and CDR2 FRNRAP. The V end was cut by 5 bases, the J end by 5 bases, with 12 bases between. The CDR3 consists of 14 residues. In DNA form, the CDR3 reads TGTGCTAGTGGTCGGGTAGCAGCAAATGAAAAACTGTTTTTT. It translates to CASGRVAANEKLFF.

In its sample, this clone was seen a few times. The J gene is TRBJ1-3, the V gene TRBV4-2; perhaps TRBD1 as D (5 bases). V lost 0 bases, J lost 0 bases, and 12 bases lay in between. Germline loops: CDR1 LGHNA, CDR2 YNFKEQ. The CDR3 consists of 17 residues. CDR3 in amino acids: CASSQDGQGFSGNTIYF. The DNA for the CDR3 is TGTGCCAGCAGCCAAGATGGGCAGGGCTTCTCTGGAAACACCATATATTTT.

V usage is TRBV6-5 and J usage is TRBJ1-3; D is unresolved. CDR1 and CDR2 (germline): MNHEY, SVGAGI. The CDR3 runs to 14 residues. Between the trimmed V and J ends, which lost 4 bases and 0 bases, there was a span of 7 bases. The CDR3 protein is CASSLGSSGNTIYF. The CDR3 DNA reads TGTGCCAGCAGTTTAGGGAGCTCTGGAAACACCATATATTTT.

The V call is TRBV10-1, the J call TRBJ1-4; the D gene is possibly TRBD1 (5 bases). The CDR3 has 15 amino acids. Germline CDR1 and CDR2: WNHNN and SYGVQD (reference sequence). Trimming shortened V by 0 bases and J by 7 bases, and 12 bases separated the two germline ends. CDR3 amino acids: CASSESSRDGEKLFF. In DNA form, the CDR3 reads TGCGCCAGCAGTGAGTCGAGCAGGGATGGTGAAAAACTGTTTTTT.

This clone has only one observation. The V call is TRBV2, the J call TRBJ2-2; 10 bases map to TRBD1. V shed 7 bases, J shed 4 bases, and the junction held 6 bases outside the gene matches. CDR3 size: 15 residues. Germline V gene data show CDR1 as SNHLY and CDR2 as FYNNEI. The CDR3: CASTPGQGFTGELFF. CDR3 in DNA: TGTGCCAGCACTCCGGGACAGGGGTTCACCGGGGAGCTGTTTTTT. The full variable domain, its missing parts supplied by reference TRBV2 and TRBJ2-2, is EPEVTQTPSHQVTQMGQEVILRCVPISNHLYFYWYRQILGQKVEFLVSFYNNEISEKSEIFDDQFSVERPDGSNFTLKIRSTKLEDSAMYFCASTPGQGFTGELFFGEGSRLTVL.

This clone was seen only once. V gene TRBV10-2 combines with J gene TRBJ1-2; 8 bases agree with TRBD1. The V gene's germline CDR1 is WSHSY and CDR2 SAAADI. The CDR3 runs to 13 residues. V dropped 3 bases and J dropped 3; count of bases not matched to a gene: 0. The CDR3 spells CASSEQGDYGYTF. The CDR3 region has the DNA TGCGCCAGCAGTGAACAGGGGGACTATGGCTACACCTTC.

V usage is TRBV6-5 and J usage is TRBJ2-5, with D possibly matching TRBD1 (5 bases). Gene TRBJ2-7 matches the end of the DNA better, so the J call may be wrong. The CDR3 has 12 amino acids. CDR1 and CDR2 (germline): MNHEY, SVGAGI. In DNA form, the CDR3 reads TGTGCCAGCAGTACCAGGGCTTACGAGCAGTACTTC. It translates to CASSTRAYEQYF.

The chain employs TRBV9 and TRBJ2-5; TRBD2 might be the D (5 bases). From germline, CDR1 is SGDLS and CDR2 YYNGEE. The ends were cut back, 4 bases at V and 3 bases at J, with 13 bases in the middle. The CDR3 is 14 residues long. The CDR3 nucleotides read TGTGCCAGCAGCTCATGGACTGGTAAAGAGACCCAGTACTTC. This encodes CASSSWTGKETQYF.

The genes are TRBV7-8 and TRBJ2-7, with 8 bases fitting TRBD1. The V segment lost 2 bases and the J segment 6 bases; nucleotides outside the gene matches: 12. Germline CDR1 is SGHVS and CDR2 is FQNEAQ. This CDR3 has 16 residues. As DNA, the CDR3 is TGTGCCAGCAGCTTACCCGCCGGGACAGGCTTGTCCGAGCAGTACTTC. Protein: CASSLPAGTGLSEQYF.

This chain uses TRBV4-1 with TRBJ1-1, with TRBD1 matching 12 bases. Trimming took 4 bases from V and 3 from J; bases not matched to a gene: 3. CDR1 and CDR2 from the germline V gene are MGHRA and YSYEKL. The CDR3 is 15 residues long. CDR3 nucleotides: TGCGCCAGCAGCCGCGGGGACAGGGGGCACACTGAAGCTTTCTTT. Its protein is CASSRGDRGHTEAFF.

On this clone itself: The identical CDR3 is also encoded by other nucleotide sequences in the sample. This chain links TRBV19 with TRBJ1-5; D might be TRBD1 (6 bases). The CDR3 is made up of 13 amino acids. CDR1 is LNHDA and CDR2 is SQIVND in the germline V gene (reference sequence). Trimming removed 8 bases from V and 0 bases from J, with 8 bases in between. In nucleotides, the CDR3 is TGTGCCAGTTCGGACAGTAGCAATCAGCCCCAGCATTTT. Protein product: CASSDSSNQPQHF.

This clone showed up just a few times. This chain links TRBV6-1 with TRBJ1-1; D may be TRBD1 (6 bases). Germline V gene lookup returns CDR1 MNHNS and CDR2 SASEGT. Trimming took 2 bases from V and 1 from J, leaving 14 bases between them. The CDR3 is 16 amino acids. CDR3 bases: TGTGCCAGCAGTGAATACCAGGGGAGGGGGAACACTGAAGCTTTCTTT. This encodes CASSEYQGRGNTEAFF.